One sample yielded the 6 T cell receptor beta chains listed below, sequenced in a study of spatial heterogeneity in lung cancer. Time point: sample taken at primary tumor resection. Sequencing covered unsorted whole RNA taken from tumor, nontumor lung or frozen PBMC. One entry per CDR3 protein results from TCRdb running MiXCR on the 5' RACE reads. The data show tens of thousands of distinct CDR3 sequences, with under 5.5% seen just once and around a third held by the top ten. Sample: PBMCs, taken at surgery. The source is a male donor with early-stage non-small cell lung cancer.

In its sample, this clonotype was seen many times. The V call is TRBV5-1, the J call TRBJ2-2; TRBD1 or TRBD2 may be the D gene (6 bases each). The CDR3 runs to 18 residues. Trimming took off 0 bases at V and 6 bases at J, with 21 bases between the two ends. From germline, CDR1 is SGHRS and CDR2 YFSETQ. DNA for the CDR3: TGCGCCAGCAGCTTGGTGCCCCCGGGGGCTGTTTACGCCGGGGAGCTGTTTTTT. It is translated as CASSLVPPGAVYAGELFF.

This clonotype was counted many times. The CDR3 here is CASSPAVGSGTPDTQYF. The CDR3 region has the DNA TGCGCCAGCAGCCCAGCCGTGGGTAGCGGGACCCCAGATACGCAGTATTTT. The chain combines TRBV4-1 with TRBJ2-3, with 8 bases that match TRBD2. The trim removed 4 bases at V and 4 bases at J, leaving 13 bases unmatched. CDR3 length equals 17 residues. The V gene's germline CDR1 is MGHRA and CDR2 YSYEKL.

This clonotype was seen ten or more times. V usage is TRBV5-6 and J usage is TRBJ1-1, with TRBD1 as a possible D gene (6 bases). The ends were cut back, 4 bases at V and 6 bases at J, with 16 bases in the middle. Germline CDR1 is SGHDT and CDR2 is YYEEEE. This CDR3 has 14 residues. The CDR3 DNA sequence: TGTGCCAGCAGCGAACAGGGATATTGGGCTGAAGCTTTCTTT. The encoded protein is CASSEQGYWAEAFF.

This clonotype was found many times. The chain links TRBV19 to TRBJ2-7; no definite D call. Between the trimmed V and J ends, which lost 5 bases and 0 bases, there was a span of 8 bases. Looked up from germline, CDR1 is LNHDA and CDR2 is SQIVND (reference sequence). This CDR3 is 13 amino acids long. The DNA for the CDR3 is TGTGCCAGTAGTGGCCGAAACTCCTACGAGCAGTACTTC. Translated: CASSGRNSYEQYF.

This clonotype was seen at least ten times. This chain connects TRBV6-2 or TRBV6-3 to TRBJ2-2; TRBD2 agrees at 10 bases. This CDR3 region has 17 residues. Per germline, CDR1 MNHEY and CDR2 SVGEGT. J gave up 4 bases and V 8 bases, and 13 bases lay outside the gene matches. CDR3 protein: CASRLPLAGAVTGELFF. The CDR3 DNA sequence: TGTGCCAGCCGATTACCCCTAGCGGGAGCTGTCACCGGGGAGCTGTTTTTT.

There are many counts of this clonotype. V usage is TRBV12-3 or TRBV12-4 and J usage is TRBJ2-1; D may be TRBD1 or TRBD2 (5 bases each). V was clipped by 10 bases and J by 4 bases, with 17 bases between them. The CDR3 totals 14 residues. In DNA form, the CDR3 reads TGTGCCACCTTGACCGGGACGCCGTACAATGAGCAGTTCTTC. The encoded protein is CATLTGTPYNEQFF.